This TCR beta chain comes out of a study of response to subunit inactivated influenza vaccine. TCRdb reprocessed the RT-PCR reads with MiXCR, giving one entry per CDR3 protein. The table lists around 760,000 distinct CDR3 sequences, about 15% of them singletons. Study outcomes and limitations: Authors suggested each seasonal influenza vaccination recruits few new T cells.

Many counts were recorded for this clonotype. The antigen is undetermined. The CDR3 sequence is 16 residues long. The germline V gene encodes CDR1 SEHNR and CDR2 FQNEAQ (reference sequence). The V and J ends lost 4 bases and 7 bases, in that order; junction bases with no gene match: 13. Material: PBMCs from blood, obtained approximately 15 days before vaccination. The sequence was obtained from a man in his fifties or sixties who received an inactivated influenza vaccine. The rearrangement links TRBV7-9 to TRBJ2-1; TRBD2 agrees at 7 bases. CDR3 sequence: CASSSTGGPGWNEQFF. The CDR3 bases are TGTGCCAGCAGCTCAACGGGAGGCCCGGGGTGGAATGAGCAGTTCTTC.